The 28 T cell receptor beta chains in this list originate from one sample, sequenced in a study of identical twins (dated by TCRdb to 2016 to 2018). The library was made by 5' RACE. Sequencer: Illumina HiSeq 2000. TCRdb's own reprocessing of the public reads used fastp at Q25 and MiXCR and kept productive beta chains. Every entry covers one CDR3 protein and lists the most common genes and DNA from its rows. The sample table lists about 790,000 distinct CDR3 sequences, about 20% of them with a count of one. The ten largest clones take up around 12% of the sample. This same sample was also taken into another study, of T cells expressing NK-cell markers.

The sequencing input was PBMCs. These receptors were obtained from a woman under 30 in good health.

The chain links TRBV7-6 to TRBJ1-6; the D is unclear. Germline CDR1 and CDR2: SGHVS and FNYEAQ. Trimming took off 1 base at V and 9 bases at J, with 13 bases between the two ends. There are 15 residues in the CDR3. The DNA for the CDR3 is TGTGCCAGCAGCTTAGTATCCGGATTAGGTTCACCCCTCCACTTT. Its protein is CASSLVSGLGSPLHF.

This clonotype has more than one count but fewer than ten. V is TRBV20-1 and J is TRBJ2-7, with 10 nucleotides matching TRBD2. This CDR3 region has 15 residues. Losses at the gene ends were 4 bases for V and 3 bases for J; bases not matched to a gene: 9. Looked up from germline, CDR1 is DFQATT and CDR2 is SNEGSKA (reference sequence). The CDR3 loop reads CSATGAGGPSYEQYF. In nucleotides, the CDR3 is TGCAGTGCTACCGGAGCGGGAGGGCCAAGCTACGAGCAGTACTTC.

This chain joins TRBV6-5 and TRBJ2-3; no clear D. This CDR3 has 10 amino acids. V dropped 2 bases and J dropped 11 bases, with 5 bases sitting between them. From germline, CDR1 is MNHEY and CDR2 SVGAGI. The CDR3 spells CASSYRVQYF. CDR3 DNA: TGTGCCAGCAGTTACCGTGTGCAGTATTTT.

This clonotype occurred a few times. The rearrangement uses TRBV5-1 and TRBJ2-7; 7 bases agree with TRBD1. Germline loops: CDR1 SGHRS, CDR2 YFSETQ. The CDR3 covers 16 residues. The V and J ends lost 0 bases and 0 bases, in that order; junction bases with no gene match: 6. DNA of the CDR3: TGCGCCAGCAGCTTGGACAGGGGATTGAGCTCCTACGAGCAGTACTTC. This gives the protein CASSLDRGLSSYEQYF.

This clonotype was counted only a few times. The rearrangement joins TRBV5-1 to TRBJ2-7, with 8 bases aligning to TRBD2. Germline V gene data show CDR1 as SGHRS and CDR2 as YFSETQ. CDR3 length: 15 amino acids. V was pared by 1 base and J by 0 bases, with 3 bases of the junction left unmatched. This CDR3 is CASSLTSGRSYEQYF. The CDR3 DNA reads as TGCGCCAGCAGCTTGACTAGCGGACGCTCCTACGAGCAGTACTTC.

A few counts support this clonotype. This sequence joins TRBV27 and TRBJ2-2; D is possibly TRBD1 (5 bases). CDR3 size: 14 residues. The germline V gene encodes CDR1 MNHEY and CDR2 SMNVEV (reference sequence). Trimming removed 2 bases from V and 5 bases from J, with 9 bases in between. Here the CDR3 DNA reads TGTGCCAGCAGTTTACACTCAGGGACCGGGGAGCTGTTTTTT. This encodes CASSLHSGTGELFF.

This clonotype was seen a single time. The chain is built from TRBV15 and TRBJ2-4, with a possible D match to TRBD2 (6 bases). Germline lookup yields CDR1 LNHNV and CDR2 YYDKDF (reference sequence). V was trimmed by 4 bases and J by 0 bases, leaving 19 bases between them. The CDR3 consists of 18 residues. The CDR3, as DNA: TGTGCCACCAGCAACCTTCGACTAGGTAGAATAGCCAAAAACATTCAGTACTTC. This encodes CATSNLRLGRIAKNIQYF. Full variable domain (rest looked up from reference TRBV15 and TRBJ2-4): DAMVIQNPRYQVTQFGKPVTLSCSQTLNHNVMYWYQQKSSQAPKLLFHYYDKDFNNEADTPDNFQSRRPNTSFCFLDIRSPGLGDTAMYLCATSNLRLGRIAKNIQYFGAGTRLSVL.

This clonotype has ten or more counts. The chain employs TRBV12-3 or TRBV12-4 and TRBJ2-3, with D perhaps matching TRBD2 (6 bases). V was cut by 5 bases and J by 4 bases, with 13 bases left in between. CDR3 length: 14 residues. CDR3 protein: CASSRSGLADTQYF. CDR3 sequence (DNA): TGTGCCAGCAGTCGGAGCGGGCTGGCAGATACGCAGTATTTT.

The rearrangement uses TRBV2 and TRBJ2-1; TRBD1 or TRBD2 may be the D gene (5 bases each). CDR3 length equals 18 residues. The germline V gene encodes CDR1 SNHLY and CDR2 FYNNEI. With 8 bases removed from V and 0 bases from J, the gap between germline ends came to 23 bases. The CDR3 DNA follows: TGTGCCAGCTCCCCCGGGGCCAGCGGCCCAAGCTCCTACAATGAGCAGTTCTTC. Protein sequence: CASSPGASGPSSYNEQFF.

The chain combines TRBV7-9 with TRBJ1-2, with D perhaps matching TRBD1 (5 bases). CDR1 and CDR2 from the germline V gene are SEHNR and FQNEAQ (reference sequence). The CDR3 contains 14 residues. The germline V and J ends were trimmed by 5 bases and 8 bases, with 18 bases remaining between them. CDR3: CASSPGPARRGYTF. As DNA, the CDR3 is TGTGCCAGCAGCCCGGGACCCGCCCGGCGAGGCTACACCTTC. The full variable domain, with the rest looked up from reference TRBV7-9 and TRBJ1-2, is DTGVSQNPRHKITKRGQNVTFRCDPISEHNRLYWYRQTLGQGPEFLTYFQNEAQLEKSRLLSDRFSAERPKGSFSTLEIQRTEQGDSAMYLCASSPGPARRGYTFGSGTRLTVV.

This clonotype has a count of ten or more. The chain recombines TRBV24-1 with TRBJ1-5; perhaps TRBD1 as D (5 bases). Trimming cost V 2 bases and J 3 bases, with 13 bases left between them. CDR1 and CDR2 from the germline V gene are KGHDR and SFDVKD. This CDR3 has 16 residues. The CDR3 loop is CATSDSSLGDNQPQHF. The CDR3 DNA reads TGTGCCACCAGTGATTCGTCCTTGGGGGACAATCAGCCCCAGCATTTT.

The chain links TRBV29-1 to TRBJ2-2, with TRBD1 matching over 7 bases. Trimming at V came to 8 bases and at J to 1 base, leaving 7 bases not matched to a gene. CDR3 size: 14 residues. The germline V gene encodes CDR1 SQVTM and CDR2 ANQGSEA. The CDR3 loop reads CSTRTGLNTGELFF. In nucleotides, the CDR3 is TGCAGCACCCGGACAGGATTGAACACCGGGGAGCTGTTTTTT.

This clonotype appeared a few times. V is TRBV7-9 and J is TRBJ2-1, with TRBD1 matching 7 bases. CDR3 length equals 16 residues. The V segment lost 7 bases and the J segment 1 base; nucleotides outside the gene matches: 10. Germline V CDR1 and CDR2: SEHNR, FQNEAQ (reference sequence). CDR3 DNA sequence: TGTGCCAGCATCATGGAACACAGGGGATCCTACAATGAGCAGTTCTTC. Translation: CASIMEHRGSYNEQFF.

V and J are TRBV9 and TRBJ2-1; unclear D gene. Germline V gives CDR1 SGDLS, CDR2 YYNGEE. Deletions cut 0 bases from V and 0 bases from J, with 7 bases between. This CDR3 has 15 residues. The CDR3 DNA follows: TGTGCCAGCAGCGTAGCTGTTAGCTCCTACAATGAGCAGTTCTTC. Translated: CASSVAVSSYNEQFF.

This clonotype was recorded at least ten times. The chain is built from TRBV10-1 and TRBJ2-1; maybe TRBD2 (5 bases). Germline V CDR1 and CDR2: WNHNN, SYGVQD (reference sequence). Trimming left V 5 bases short and J 6 bases short, with 11 bases between. The CDR3 consists of 13 residues. The CDR3 protein is CASSPLGINEQFF. In DNA, the CDR3 is TGCGCCAGCAGTCCCCTCGGGATCAATGAGCAGTTCTTC.

The chain is built from TRBV20-1 and TRBJ2-2, with a tentative D call TRBD1 (6 bases). The ends were cut back, 5 bases at V and 3 bases at J, with 16 bases in the middle. Germline loops: CDR1 DFQATT, CDR2 SNEGSKA (reference sequence). The CDR3 sequence is 15 residues long. CDR3 sequence reads: CSALPSDRHTGELFF. CDR3 nucleotides: TGCAGTGCTCTTCCGAGTGACAGGCACACCGGGGAGCTGTTTTTT.

CDR3 DNA sequence: TGTGCCGCGGGAGAGGGCTACACAGATACGCAGTATTTT. This encodes CAAGEGYTDTQYF. The V call is TRBV6-2 or TRBV6-3, the J call TRBJ2-3; 7 positions agree with TRBD2. With V trimmed by 11 bases and J by 2 bases, 7 bases remained unmatched. CDR1 is MNHEY, CDR2 SVGEGT, per germline. The CDR3 is 13 residues long.

The chain has TRBV20-1 and TRBJ1-5; 7 nucleotides align to TRBD1. The V gene's germline CDR1 is DFQATT and CDR2 SNEGSKA (reference sequence). J lost 6 bases, V lost 3 bases, and 8 bases had no gene match. The CDR3 spans 14 residues. CDR3 sequence (DNA): TGCAGTGCTAGTCCGAGGGGGCGCGGTCAGCCCCAGCATTTT. This sequence encodes CSASPRGRGQPQHF.

A few counts support this clonotype. The V gene is TRBV20-1, the J gene TRBJ2-1; 10 bases fit TRBD2. The CDR3 runs 17 residues. CDR1 DFQATT and CDR2 SNEGSKA come from the germline V gene (reference sequence). With 6 bases clipped from V and 0 bases from J, the junction kept 11 bases outside the gene matches. In DNA, the CDR3 is TGCAGTGCGCGCCGACTAGCGGGCCATAGCTCCTACAATGAGCAGTTCTTC. As protein: CSARRLAGHSSYNEQFF.

J is TRBJ1-4 and V is TRBV10-3, with TRBD1 matching 8 bases. The germline V gene has CDR1 ENHRY and CDR2 SYGVKD. J gave up 5 bases and V 0 bases, and 5 bases lay outside the gene matches. The CDR3 consists of 16 residues. CDR3 bases: TGTGCCATCAGTGAGTCGGGGGGACAGGCAAATGAAAAACTGTTTTTT. Translating gives CAISESGGQANEKLFF.

This clonotype was detected only a few times. This sequence joins TRBV29-1 and TRBJ1-1, with 8 bases aligning to TRBD1. The CDR3 is 12 residues long. Germline CDR1 and CDR2: SQVTM and ANQGSEA. Losses at the gene ends were 6 bases for V and 10 bases for J; bases not matched to a gene: 10. CDR3 coding DNA: TGCAGCGTGAAGACAGGGGATTTATCAGCTTTCTTT. Translating gives CSVKTGDLSAFF.

The chain links TRBV20-1 to TRBJ2-2, with D possibly TRBD2 on 6 matching bases. CDR1 is DFQATT, CDR2 SNEGSKA, per germline (reference sequence). CDR3 length equals 14 residues. Trimming took 4 bases from V and 7 from J, leaving 16 bases between them. CDR3 DNA: TGCAGTGCTAAAGTCCCGGGACTCCTCGGGGAGCTGTTTTTT. This encodes CSAKVPGLLGELFF.

The chain recombines TRBV3-1 with TRBJ2-7; TRBD2 agrees at 7 bases. CDR1 LGHDT and CDR2 YNNKEL come from the germline V gene (reference sequence). Trimming removed 4 bases from V and 2 bases from J; junction bases left unmatched: 5. The CDR3 runs 14 residues. The DNA for the CDR3 is TGTGCCAGCAGCCTATTCCGGGGGGCCTACGAGCAGTACTTC. Translation: CASSLFRGAYEQYF.

This clonotype showed up many times. This sequence joins TRBV5-1 and TRBJ2-2; D call uncertain. The CDR3 loop spans 13 amino acids. Trimming stripped 0 bases from V and 4 bases from J, with 4 bases between. In germline, CDR1 is SGHRS, CDR2 YFSETQ. The CDR3 is CASSLEGTGELFF. CDR3 coding DNA: TGCGCCAGCAGCTTGGAGGGCACCGGGGAGCTGTTTTTT.

Written as DNA, the CDR3 is TGCAGCGTAGCGGCGGGGGGCTCGCAGGGCTACACCTTC. Translating it yields CSVAAGGSQGYTF. V usage is TRBV29-1 and J usage is TRBJ1-2, with D perhaps matching TRBD1 (6 bases). This CDR3 spans 13 amino acids. Germline values: CDR1 SQVTM, CDR2 ANQGSEA. The germline V and J ends were trimmed by 6 bases and 8 bases, with 19 bases remaining between them.

The chain has TRBV6-2 or TRBV6-3 and TRBJ2-3; no firm D call. V was trimmed by 4 bases and J by 0 bases, leaving 17 bases between them. The CDR3 extends over 17 amino acids. In germline, CDR1 is MNHEY, CDR2 SVGEGT. The CDR3 coding sequence is TGTGCCAGCAGTTCGATAACCGTCGGAGCGAGCACAGATACGCAGTATTTT. Amino acid sequence: CASSSITVGASTDTQYF.

J is TRBJ2-5 and V is TRBV27; 8 bases map to TRBD2. Germline CDR1 MNHEY, CDR2 SMNVEV (reference sequence). CDR3 length equals 14 residues. Trimming removed 6 bases from V and 3 bases from J; junction bases left unmatched: 6. The CDR3 loop is CASSGLAPEETQYF. The CDR3 DNA reads TGTGCCAGCAGCGGACTAGCTCCCGAAGAGACCCAGTACTTC.

The table lists this clonotype with a few counts. The V call is TRBV20-1, the J call TRBJ2-1; 8 bases map to TRBD2. Germline CDR1 reads DFQATT; CDR2 reads SNEGSKA (reference sequence). The CDR3 covers 16 residues. With V trimmed by 0 bases and J by 5 bases, 9 bases remained unmatched. This CDR3 reads CSARDVSGRRNNEQFF. The CDR3 bases are TGCAGTGCTAGAGACGTCAGCGGGAGAAGGAACAATGAGCAGTTCTTC.